Listed here is a single T cell receptor beta chain. Germline V lookup: CDR1 SGHTA, CDR2 FQGNSA. Trimming at V came to 3 bases and at J to 4 bases, leaving 2 bases not matched to a gene. CDR3 length: 15 residues. Clones were sequenced by immunoSEQ multiplex PCR, and TCRdb holds only the in-frame ones, with some missing. The sample has roughly 40,000 clones, approximately 82% seen once. The data belong to a study of OX40 agonist ivuxolimab in advanced cancers. Study context: Patients assigned to dose escalation were diagnosed with hepatocellular carcinoma, melanoma, renal cell or head and neck cancer.

The sample in question was CD4+ or CD8+ T cells sorted from blood, obtained in a trial of the OX40 agonist ivuxolimab. The chain has TRBV7-2 and TRBJ2-1; 11 bases match TRBD2. The receptor's source is an adult with an advanced solid tumor such as melanoma, head and neck, liver or kidney cancer. This chain's CDR3 is CASSFGTSGYNEQFF. CDR3 DNA: TGTGCCAGCAGCTTCGGGACTAGCGGATACAATGAGCAGTTCTTC. Looking up the rest from reference TRBV7-2 and TRBJ2-1 gives the full variable domain: GAGVSQSPSNKVTEKGKDVELRCDPISGHTALYWYRQSLGQGLEFLIYFQGNSAPDKSGLPSDRFSAERTGGSVSTLTIQRTQQEDSAVYLCASSFGTSGYNEQFFGPGTRLTVL.